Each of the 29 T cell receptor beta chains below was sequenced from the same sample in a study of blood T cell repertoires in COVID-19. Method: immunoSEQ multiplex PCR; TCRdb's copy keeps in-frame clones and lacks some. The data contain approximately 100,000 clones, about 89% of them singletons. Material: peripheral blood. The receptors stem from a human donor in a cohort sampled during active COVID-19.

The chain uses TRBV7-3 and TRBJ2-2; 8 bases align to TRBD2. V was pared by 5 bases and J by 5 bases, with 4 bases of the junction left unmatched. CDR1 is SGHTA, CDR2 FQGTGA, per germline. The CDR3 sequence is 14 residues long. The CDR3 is CASSPGGATGELFF. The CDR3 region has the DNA TGTGCCAGCAGCCCCGGGGGGGCTACCGGGGAGCTGTTTTTT.

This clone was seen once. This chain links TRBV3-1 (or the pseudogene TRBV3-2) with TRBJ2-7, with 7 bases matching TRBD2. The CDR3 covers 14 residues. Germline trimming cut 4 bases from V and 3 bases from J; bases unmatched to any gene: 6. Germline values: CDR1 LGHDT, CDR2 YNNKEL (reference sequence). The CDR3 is CASSPSGVIYEQYF. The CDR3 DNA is TGTGCCAGCAGCCCTAGCGGAGTGATCTACGAGCAGTACTTC.

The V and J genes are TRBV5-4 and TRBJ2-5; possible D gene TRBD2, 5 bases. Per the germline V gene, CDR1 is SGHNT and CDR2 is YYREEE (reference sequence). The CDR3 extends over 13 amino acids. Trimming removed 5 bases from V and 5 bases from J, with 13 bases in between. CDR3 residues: CASSGGSEETQYF. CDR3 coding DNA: TGTGCCAGCAGTGGCGGGTCGGAGGAGACCCAGTACTTC.

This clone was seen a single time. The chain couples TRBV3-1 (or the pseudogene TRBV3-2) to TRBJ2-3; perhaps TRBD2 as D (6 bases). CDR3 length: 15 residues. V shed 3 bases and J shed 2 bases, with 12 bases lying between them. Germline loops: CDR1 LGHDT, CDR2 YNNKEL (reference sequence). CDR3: CASSQGGAFTDTQYF. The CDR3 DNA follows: TGTGCCAGCAGCCAGGGGGGAGCCTTCACAGATACGCAGTATTTT.

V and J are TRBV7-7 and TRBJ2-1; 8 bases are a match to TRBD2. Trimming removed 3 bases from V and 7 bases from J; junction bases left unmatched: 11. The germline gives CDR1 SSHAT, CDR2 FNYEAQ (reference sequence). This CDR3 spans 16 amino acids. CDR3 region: CASSLGSLAGSNEQFF. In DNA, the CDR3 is TGTGCCAGCAGCTTGGGTTCCTTAGCGGGATCGAATGAGCAGTTCTTC.

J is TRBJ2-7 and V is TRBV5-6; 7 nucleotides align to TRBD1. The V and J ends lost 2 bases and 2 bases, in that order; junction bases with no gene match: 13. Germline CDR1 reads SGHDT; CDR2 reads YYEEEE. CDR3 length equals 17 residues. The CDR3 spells CASSLGPGRGPPYEQYF. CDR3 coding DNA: TGTGCCAGCAGCTTAGGGCCCGGTAGGGGGCCGCCCTACGAGCAGTACTTC.

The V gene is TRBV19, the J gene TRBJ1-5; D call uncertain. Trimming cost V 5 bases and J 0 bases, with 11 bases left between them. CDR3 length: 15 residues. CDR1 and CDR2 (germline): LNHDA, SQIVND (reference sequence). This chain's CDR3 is CASSPAGVSNQPQHF. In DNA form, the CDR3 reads TGTGCCAGTAGTCCCGCCGGGGTTAGCAATCAGCCCCAGCATTTT.

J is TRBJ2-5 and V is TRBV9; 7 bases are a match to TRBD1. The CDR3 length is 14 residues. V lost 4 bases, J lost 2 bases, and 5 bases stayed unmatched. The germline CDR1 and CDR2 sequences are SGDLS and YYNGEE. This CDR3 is CASSTSQGQETQYF. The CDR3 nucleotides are TGTGCCAGCAGCACGTCACAGGGGCAAGAGACCCAGTACTTC.

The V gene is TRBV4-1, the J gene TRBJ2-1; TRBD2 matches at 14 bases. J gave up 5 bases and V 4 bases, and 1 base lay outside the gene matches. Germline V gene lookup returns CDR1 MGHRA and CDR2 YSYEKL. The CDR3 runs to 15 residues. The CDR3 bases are TGCGCCAGCAGCCTGGGACTAGCGGGAGACAATGAGCAGTTCTTC. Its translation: CASSLGLAGDNEQFF.

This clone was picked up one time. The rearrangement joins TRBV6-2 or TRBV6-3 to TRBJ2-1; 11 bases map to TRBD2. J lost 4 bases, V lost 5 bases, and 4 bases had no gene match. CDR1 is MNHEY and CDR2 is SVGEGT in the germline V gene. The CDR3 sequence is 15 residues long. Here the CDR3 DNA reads TGTGCCAGCAGTAGGACTAGCGGGCGATACAATGAGCAGTTCTTC. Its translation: CASSRTSGRYNEQFF.

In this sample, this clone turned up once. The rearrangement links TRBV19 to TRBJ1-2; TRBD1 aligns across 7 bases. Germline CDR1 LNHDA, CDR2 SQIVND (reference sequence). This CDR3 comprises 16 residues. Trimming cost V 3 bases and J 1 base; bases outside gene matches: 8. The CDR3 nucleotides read TGTGCCAGTAGTATCGGAACAGGGGACAATAACTATGGCTACACCTTC. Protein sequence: CASSIGTGDNNYGYTF.

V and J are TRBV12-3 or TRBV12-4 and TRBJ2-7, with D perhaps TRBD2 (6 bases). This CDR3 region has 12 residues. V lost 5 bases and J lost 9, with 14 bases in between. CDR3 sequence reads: CASSIERVMQYF. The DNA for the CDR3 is TGTGCCAGCAGTATCGAGCGGGTAATGCAGTACTTC.

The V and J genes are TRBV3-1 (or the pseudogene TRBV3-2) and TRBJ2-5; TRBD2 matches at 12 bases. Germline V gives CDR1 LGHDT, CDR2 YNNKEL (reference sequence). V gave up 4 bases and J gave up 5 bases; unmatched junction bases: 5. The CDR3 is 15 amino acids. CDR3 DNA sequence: TGTGCCAGCAGCCCCAGACTAGCGGGAGAGGAGACCCAGTACTTC. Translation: CASSPRLAGEETQYF.

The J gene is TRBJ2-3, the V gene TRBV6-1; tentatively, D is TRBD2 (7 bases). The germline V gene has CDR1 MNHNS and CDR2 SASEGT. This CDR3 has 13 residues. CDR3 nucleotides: TGTGCTAGCCGGGGGGCCGACACAGATACGCAGTATTTT. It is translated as CASRGADTDTQYF.

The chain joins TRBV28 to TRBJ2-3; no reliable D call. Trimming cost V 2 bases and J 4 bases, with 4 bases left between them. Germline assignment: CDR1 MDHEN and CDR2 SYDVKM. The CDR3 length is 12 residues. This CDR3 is CASSLAPDTQYF. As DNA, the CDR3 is TGTGCCAGCAGTTTAGCGCCAGATACGCAGTATTTT.

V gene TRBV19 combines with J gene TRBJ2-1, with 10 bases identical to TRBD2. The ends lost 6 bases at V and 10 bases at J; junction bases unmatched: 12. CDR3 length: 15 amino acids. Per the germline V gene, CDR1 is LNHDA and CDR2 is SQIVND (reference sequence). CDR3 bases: TGTGCCAGTAGCGATATAGCGGGAGGAGGCAGCGAGCAGTTCTTC. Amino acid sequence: CASSDIAGGGSEQFF.

Written as DNA, the CDR3 is TGTGCCAGCAGTTTGCAGGGGGCCGACGAGCAGTACTTC. Its protein is CASSLQGADEQYF. The rearrangement uses TRBV27 and TRBJ2-7, with 8 bases aligning to TRBD1. Germline values: CDR1 MNHEY, CDR2 SMNVEV (reference sequence). This CDR3 has 13 amino acids. Losses at the gene ends were 3 bases for V and 5 bases for J; bases not matched to a gene: 3.

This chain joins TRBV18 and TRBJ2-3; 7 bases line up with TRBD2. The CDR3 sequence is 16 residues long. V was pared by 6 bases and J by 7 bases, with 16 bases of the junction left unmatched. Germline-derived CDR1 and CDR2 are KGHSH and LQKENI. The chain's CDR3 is CASSPRQVLADHTQYF. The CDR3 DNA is TGTGCCAGCTCGCCCAGGCAGGTTCTAGCGGACCATACGCAGTATTTT.

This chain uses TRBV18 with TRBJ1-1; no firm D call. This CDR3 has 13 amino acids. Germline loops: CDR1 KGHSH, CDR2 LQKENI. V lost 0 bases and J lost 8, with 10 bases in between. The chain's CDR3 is CASSPPVTREAFF. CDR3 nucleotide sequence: TGTGCCAGCTCACCACCTGTAACGAGGGAAGCTTTCTTT. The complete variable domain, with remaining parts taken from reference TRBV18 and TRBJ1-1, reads NAGVMQNPRHLVRRRGQEARLRCSPMKGHSHVYWYRQLPEEGLKFMVYLQKENIIDESGMPKERFSAEFPKEGPSILRIQQVVRGDSAAYFCASSPPVTREAFFGQGTRLTVV.

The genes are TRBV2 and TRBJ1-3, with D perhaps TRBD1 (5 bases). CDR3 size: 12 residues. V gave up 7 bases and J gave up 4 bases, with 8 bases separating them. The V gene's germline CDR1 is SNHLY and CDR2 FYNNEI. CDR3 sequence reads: CASIRVGNTIYF. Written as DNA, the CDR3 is TGTGCCAGCATCAGGGTCGGAAACACCATATATTTT.

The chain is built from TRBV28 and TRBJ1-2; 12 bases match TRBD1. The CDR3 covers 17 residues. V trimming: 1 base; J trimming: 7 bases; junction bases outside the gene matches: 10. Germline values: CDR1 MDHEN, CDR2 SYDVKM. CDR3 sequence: CASSLSASGTGGGGYTF. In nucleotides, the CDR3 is TGTGCCAGCAGTTTATCGGCATCCGGGACAGGGGGCGGTGGCTACACCTTC.

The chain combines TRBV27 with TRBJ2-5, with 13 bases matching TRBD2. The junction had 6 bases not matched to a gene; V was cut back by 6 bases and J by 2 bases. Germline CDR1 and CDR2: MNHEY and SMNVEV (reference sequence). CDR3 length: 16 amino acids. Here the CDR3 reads CASRKGTSGVQETQYF. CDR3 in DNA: TGTGCCAGCAGGAAAGGGACTAGCGGGGTTCAAGAGACCCAGTACTTC.

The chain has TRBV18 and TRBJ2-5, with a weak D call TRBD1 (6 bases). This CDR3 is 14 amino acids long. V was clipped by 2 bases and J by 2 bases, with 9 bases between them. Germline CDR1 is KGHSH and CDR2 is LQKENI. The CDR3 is CASSPITGQETQYF. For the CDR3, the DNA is TGTGCCAGCTCACCAATCACAGGGCAAGAGACCCAGTACTTC. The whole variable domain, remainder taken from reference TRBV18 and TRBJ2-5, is NAGVMQNPRHLVRRRGQEARLRCSPMKGHSHVYWYRQLPEEGLKFMVYLQKENIIDESGMPKERFSAEFPKEGPSILRIQQVVRGDSAAYFCASSPITGQETQYFGPGTRLLVL.

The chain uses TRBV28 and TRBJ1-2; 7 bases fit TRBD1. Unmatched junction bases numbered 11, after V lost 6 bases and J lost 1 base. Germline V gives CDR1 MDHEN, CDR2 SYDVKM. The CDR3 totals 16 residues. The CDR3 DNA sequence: TGTGCCAGCAGATCCGGGACAGCCAGGTTTAACTATGGCTACACCTTC. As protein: CASRSGTARFNYGYTF.

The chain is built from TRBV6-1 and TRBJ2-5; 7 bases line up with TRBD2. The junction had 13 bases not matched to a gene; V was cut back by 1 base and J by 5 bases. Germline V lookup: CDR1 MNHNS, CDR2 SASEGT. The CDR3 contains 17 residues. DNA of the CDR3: TGTGCCAGCAGTGAAGTTGGAGGGACTACGGGCGCGGAGACCCAGTACTTC. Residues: CASSEVGGTTGAETQYF.

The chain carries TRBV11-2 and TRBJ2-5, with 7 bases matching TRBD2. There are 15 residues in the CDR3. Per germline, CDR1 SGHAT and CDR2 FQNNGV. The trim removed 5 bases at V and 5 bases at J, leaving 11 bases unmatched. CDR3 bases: TGTGCCAGCAGCCTGGGAGGGCGGACGGAGGAGACCCAGTACTTC. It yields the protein CASSLGGRTEETQYF.

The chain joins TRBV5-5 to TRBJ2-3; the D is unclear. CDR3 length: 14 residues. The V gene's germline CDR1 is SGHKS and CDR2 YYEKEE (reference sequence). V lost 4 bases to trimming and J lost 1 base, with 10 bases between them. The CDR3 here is CASSPSPGTDTQYF. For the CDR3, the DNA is TGTGCCAGCAGCCCCAGTCCAGGCACAGATACGCAGTATTTT.

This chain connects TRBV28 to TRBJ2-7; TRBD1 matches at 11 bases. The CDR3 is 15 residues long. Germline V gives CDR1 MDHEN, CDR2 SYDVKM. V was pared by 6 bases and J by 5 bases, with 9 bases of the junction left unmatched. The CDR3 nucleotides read TGTGCCAGCAGCCCGGGGGGACAGGGGGTCCACGAGCAGTACTTC. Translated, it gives CASSPGGQGVHEQYF.

This CDR3 is CASSSRVGTQYF. The CDR3, as DNA: TGTGCCAGCAGTTCCAGGGTAGGTACGCAGTATTTT. The rearrangement joins TRBV12-3 or TRBV12-4 to TRBJ2-3; weak D call: TRBD1 (5 bases). The CDR3 extends over 12 amino acids. V was pared by 4 bases and J by 8 bases, with 10 bases between.